The entry that follows covers one T cell receptor beta chain sequence. Enrolment of Seattle patients took place during active infection, and they were followed longitudinally. This sample is part of a study of blood T cell repertoires in COVID-19. Overall study context: Sites in the United States, Italy and Spain provided acute and convalescent COVID-19 samples.

Original handling: Amplifying reference gene primers gave estimates of nucleated cell counts. Profiled with immunoSEQ multiplex PCR; TCRdb holds only in-frame clones, not every one. V and J calls and clone size come straight from that table; D and trimming were deduced from the DNA. The data show 330,000 or so clones, about nine tenths seen once. V lost 7 bases to trimming and J lost 6 bases, with 18 bases between them. CDR3 length: 14 residues. From germline, CDR1 is LNHDA and CDR2 SQIVND (reference sequence). The sequenced sample consisted of peripheral blood. This receptor was identified in a man aged 25-45 years with COVID-19, enrolled during active disease. The chain recombines TRBV19 with TRBJ1-2; D remains unclear. The DNA of the CDR3 is TGTGCCAGTATGGGAAGGGAGACAATTCATGGCTACACCTTC. This translates into CASMGRETIHGYTF.